What follows is one TCR beta chain and its context. The antigen remains unidentified. Looked up from germline, CDR1 is GTSNPN and CDR2 is SVGIG (reference sequence). Deletions cut 3 bases from V and 7 bases from J, with 16 bases between. This CDR3 comprises 13 residues. The data originate from a study of CD8+ T cells in alopecia areata. Documented treatment: oral pan-JAK inhibitor, 5-10 mg twice daily. Sampling of alopecia areata patients yielded lesional scalp punch biopsies as well as peripheral blood. Sorting from PBMCs produced CD4+ and CD8+ T cells. General study findings and limits: Researchers report lesional scalp, most notably alopecia totalis/universalis, outstripped normal scalp in clonality.

Reverse transcribed after extraction, RNA yielded cDNA as the sequencing template. Profiled with immunoSEQ multiplex PCR; TCRdb holds only in-frame clones, not every one. The profile covers 75,000 to 100,000 clones, with over 70% appearing a single time and roughly a sixth taken by the ten largest. This material consisted of CD8+ T cells sorted from blood, taken at week 44, from a patient treated with tofacitinib. This chain joins TRBV30 and TRBJ2-7; tentative D call: TRBD1 (6 bases). The source of this sequence is a human donor with alopecia areata. CDR3 residues: CAWREMGAREQYF. CDR3 nucleotide sequence: TGTGCCTGGAGGGAAATGGGGGCGCGGGAGCAGTACTTC. Together with reference TRBV30 and TRBJ2-7, the CDR3 gives the full variable domain: SQTIHQWPATLVQPVGSPLSLECTVEGTSNPNLYWYRQAAGRGLQLLFYSVGIGQISSEVPQNLSASRPQDRQFILSSKKLLLSDSGFYLCAWREMGAREQYFGPGTRLTVT.